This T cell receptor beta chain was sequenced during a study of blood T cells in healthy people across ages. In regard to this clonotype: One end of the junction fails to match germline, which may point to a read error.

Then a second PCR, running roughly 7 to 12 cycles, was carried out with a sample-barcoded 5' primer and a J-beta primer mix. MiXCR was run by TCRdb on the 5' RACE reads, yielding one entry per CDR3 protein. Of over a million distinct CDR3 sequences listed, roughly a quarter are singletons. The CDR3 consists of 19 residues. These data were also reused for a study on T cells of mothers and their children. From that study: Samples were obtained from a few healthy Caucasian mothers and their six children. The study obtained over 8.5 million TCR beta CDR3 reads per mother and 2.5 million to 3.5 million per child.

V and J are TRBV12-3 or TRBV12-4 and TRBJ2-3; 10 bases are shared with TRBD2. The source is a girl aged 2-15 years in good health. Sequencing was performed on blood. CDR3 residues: CASSLNSPLAGDLTDTRYF. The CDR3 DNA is TGTGCCAGCAGTTTAAATTCCCCTCTAGCGGGGGATCTCACAGATACGCGGTATTTT.